This record covers a single TCR beta chain. The data stem from a study of patients and donors after allogeneic stem cell transplantation. TCRdb recomputed calls from the RT-PCR reads with MiXCR, one row per CDR3 protein. The repertoire holds approximately 160,000 distinct CDR3 sequences, approximately 31% seen once, with approximately 3% in the top ten. V dropped 5 bases and J dropped 4 bases, with 23 bases sitting between them. Germline V gene data show CDR1 as MNHEY and CDR2 as SVGAGI. The CDR3 length is 18 residues. This sequence joins TRBV6-5 and TRBJ1-4; D unclear. The material sequenced was blood, either unsorted or a sorted T cell fraction (not recorded which). The sequence derives from a human donor who was either an allogeneic HSCT recipient or a stem cell or donor lymphocyte infusion donor (not recorded which). It is not recorded whose cells these are; they may come from a transplant donor. The CDR3 nucleotides read TGTGCCAGCAGTCCCTTCCCCGCGTTAGGACTGAGTAATGAAAAACTGTTTTTT. It specifies CASSPFPALGLSNEKLFF.